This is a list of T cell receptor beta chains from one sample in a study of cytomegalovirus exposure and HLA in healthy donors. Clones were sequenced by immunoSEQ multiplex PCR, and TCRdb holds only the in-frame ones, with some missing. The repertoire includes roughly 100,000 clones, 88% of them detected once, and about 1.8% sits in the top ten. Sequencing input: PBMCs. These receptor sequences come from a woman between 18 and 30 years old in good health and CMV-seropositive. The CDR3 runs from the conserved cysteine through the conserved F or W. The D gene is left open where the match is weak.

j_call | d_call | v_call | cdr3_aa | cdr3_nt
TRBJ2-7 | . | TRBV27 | CASSYDYSYEQYF | TGTGCCAGCAGCTATGACTATTCCTACGAGCAGTACTTC
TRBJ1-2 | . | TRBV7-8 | CASSLGSTAPFGYTF | TGTGCCAGCAGCTTAGGGTCTACAGCCCCCTTTGGCTACACCTTC
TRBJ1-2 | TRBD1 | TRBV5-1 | CASSFQGAEGYTF | TGCGCCAGCAGCTTTCAGGGGGCTGAAGGCTACACCTTC
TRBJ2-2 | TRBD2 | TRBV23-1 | CASSQFPSGGVDTGELFF | TGCGCCAGCAGTCAATTCCCTAGCGGGGGGGTGGACACCGGGGAGCTGTTTTTT
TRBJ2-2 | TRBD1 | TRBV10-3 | CAISAGTGSSGELFF | TGTGCCATCAGTGCCGGGACAGGATCGTCTGGGGAGCTGTTTTTT
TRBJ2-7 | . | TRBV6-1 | CASTTAYEQYF | TGTGCCAGCACCACAGCCTACGAGCAGTACTTC
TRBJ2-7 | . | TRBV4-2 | CASSQGTGVAYEQYF | TGTGCCAGCAGCCAAGGGACCGGGGTTGCCTACGAGCAGTACTTC
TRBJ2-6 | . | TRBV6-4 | CASSIQPSGANVLTF | TGTGCCAGCAGCATACAGCCATCTGGGGCCAACGTCCTGACTTTC
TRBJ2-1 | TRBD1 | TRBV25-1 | CASSDGVNRQGALDEQFF | TGTGCCAGCAGTGATGGAGTCAACCGACAGGGGGCTTTGGATGAGCAGTTCTTC
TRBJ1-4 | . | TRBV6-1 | CASSEDLRREKLFF | TGTGCCAGCAGTGAGGACCTCAGGAGGGAAAAACTGTTTTTT
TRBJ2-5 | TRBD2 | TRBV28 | CASSPSGPETQYF | TGTGCCAGCAGTCCTAGCGGCCCGGAGACCCAGTACTTC
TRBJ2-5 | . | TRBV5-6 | CASSFSRETQYF | TGTGCCAGCAGCTTTTCTCGAGAGACCCAGTACTTC
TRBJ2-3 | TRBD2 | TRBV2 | CASRYETSGGGADTQYF | TGTGCCAGCAGATACGAGACTAGCGGGGGAGGGGCAGATACGCAGTATTTT
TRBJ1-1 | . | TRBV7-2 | CASSFPITEAFF | TGTGCCAGCAGCTTCCCCATCACTGAAGCTTTCTTT